The sequence of this TCR beta chain was determined in a study of cytomegalovirus exposure and HLA in healthy donors. Whole-study results and caveats: In a later analysis, HLA-C alleles had the fewest associated TCRs, DRB1 alleles the most. A prior analysis recorded that most TCR beta V segments were productive about 90% or about 30% of the time.

Points on this clone: Its antigen is not identified.

Looked up from germline, CDR1 is LNHDA and CDR2 is SQIVND (reference sequence). The CDR3 length is 17 residues. The PCR employed 60 Vbeta primers together with 13 Jbeta primers. Here immunoSEQ multiplex PCR was the method, and the copy in TCRdb shows in-frame clones only, minus some. Of 170,000 or so clones in the sample, roughly 80% were seen once. The TCR originated in a man aged 50 to 59 in good health and CMV-seronegative. The sample taken for sequencing was PBMCs. The chain links TRBV19 to TRBJ2-5; a weak D match, TRBD1 (6 bases). The DNA matches TRBJ2-7 better at its end, which makes the J call doubtful. The CDR3 region is CASSILHRPGVSYEQYF. CDR3 sequence (DNA): TGTGCCAGTAGCATTCTCCACCGGCCAGGGGTCTCCTACGAGCAGTACTTC.